Presented here are 2 T cell receptor beta chains from one specimen sequenced in a study of blood T cell repertoires in COVID-19. The data were produced by immunoSEQ multiplex PCR, yet TCRdb's version contains in-frame clones alone and is incomplete. The sample has about 360,000 clones; 70% to 90% are singletons. The sequenced material came from peripheral blood. These receptors were taken from a woman aged 55-70 years with COVID-19, enrolled during active disease.

The chain links TRBV7-2 to TRBJ2-6; D unclear. The CDR3 consists of 16 residues. Germline V gene lookup returns CDR1 SGHTA and CDR2 FQGNSA. V lost 2 bases and J lost 4, with 12 bases in between. The CDR3 region is CASSLSVRFGANVLTF. Here the CDR3 DNA reads TGTGCCAGCAGCTTATCTGTGAGGTTCGGGGCCAACGTCCTGACTTTC.

The genes are TRBV5-4 and TRBJ1-1; possible D gene TRBD1, 6 bases. The CDR3 runs 15 residues. Germline CDR1 reads SGHNT; CDR2 reads YYREEE (reference sequence). V dropped 4 bases and J dropped 0 bases, with 13 bases sitting between them. As DNA, the CDR3 is TGTGCCAGCAGCCCGCGGACAGCACTGAACACTGAAGCTTTCTTT. This encodes CASSPRTALNTEAFF.